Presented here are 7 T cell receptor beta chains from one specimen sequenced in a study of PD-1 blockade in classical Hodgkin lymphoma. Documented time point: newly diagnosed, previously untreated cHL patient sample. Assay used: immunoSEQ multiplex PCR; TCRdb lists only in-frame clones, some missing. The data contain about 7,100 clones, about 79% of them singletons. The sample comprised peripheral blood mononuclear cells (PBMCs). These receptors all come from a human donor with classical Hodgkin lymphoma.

CDR3 sequence reads: CASSLFGRSGANVLTF. DNA of the CDR3: TGCGCCAGCAGCTTGTTCGGGCGCTCTGGGGCCAACGTCCTGACTTTC. V gene TRBV5-1 combines with J gene TRBJ2-6; D ambiguous. Trimming pared 1 base from V and 0 bases from J, leaving 8 bases between. The CDR3 loop spans 16 amino acids. Germline assignment: CDR1 SGHRS and CDR2 YFSETQ.

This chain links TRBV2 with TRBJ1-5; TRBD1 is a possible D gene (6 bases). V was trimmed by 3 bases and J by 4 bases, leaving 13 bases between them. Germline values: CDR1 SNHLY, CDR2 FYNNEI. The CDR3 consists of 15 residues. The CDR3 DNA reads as TGTGCCAGCAGTGAGCTGAGGGGGAGAAATCAGCCCCAGCATTTT. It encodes CASSELRGRNQPQHF.

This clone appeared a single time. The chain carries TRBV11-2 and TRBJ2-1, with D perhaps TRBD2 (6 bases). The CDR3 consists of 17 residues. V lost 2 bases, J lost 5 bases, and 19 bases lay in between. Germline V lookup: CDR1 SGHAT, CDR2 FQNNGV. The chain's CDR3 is CASSLKGTYAANNEQFF. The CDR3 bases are TGTGCCAGCAGCTTAAAAGGGACTTACGCCGCGAACAATGAGCAGTTCTTC.

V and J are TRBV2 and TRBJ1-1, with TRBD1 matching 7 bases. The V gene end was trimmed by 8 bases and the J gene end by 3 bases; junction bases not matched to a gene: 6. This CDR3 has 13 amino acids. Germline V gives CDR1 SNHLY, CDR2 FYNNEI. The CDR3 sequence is CASRGQPHTEAFF. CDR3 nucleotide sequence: TGTGCCAGCCGGGGACAGCCTCACACTGAAGCTTTCTTT.

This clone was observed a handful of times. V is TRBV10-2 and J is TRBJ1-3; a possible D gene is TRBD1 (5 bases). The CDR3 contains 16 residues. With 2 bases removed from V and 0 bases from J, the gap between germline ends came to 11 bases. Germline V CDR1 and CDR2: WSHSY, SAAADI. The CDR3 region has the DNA TGCGCCAGCAGTGAGAGGACACCGAACTCTGGAAACACCATATATTTT. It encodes CASSERTPNSGNTIYF.

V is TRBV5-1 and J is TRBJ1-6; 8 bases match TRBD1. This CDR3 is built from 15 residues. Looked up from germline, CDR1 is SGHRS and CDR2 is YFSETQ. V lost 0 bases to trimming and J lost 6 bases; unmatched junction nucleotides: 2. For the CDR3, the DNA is TGCGCCAGCAGCTTGGCGGGACAGGCTAATTCACCCCTCCACTTT. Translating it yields CASSLAGQANSPLHF.

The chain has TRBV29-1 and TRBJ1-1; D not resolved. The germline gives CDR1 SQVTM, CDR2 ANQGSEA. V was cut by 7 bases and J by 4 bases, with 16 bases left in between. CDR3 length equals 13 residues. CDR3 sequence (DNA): TGCAGCGCCCGGCTCCTCGTGGGCACTGAAGCTTTCTTT. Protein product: CSARLLVGTEAFF.